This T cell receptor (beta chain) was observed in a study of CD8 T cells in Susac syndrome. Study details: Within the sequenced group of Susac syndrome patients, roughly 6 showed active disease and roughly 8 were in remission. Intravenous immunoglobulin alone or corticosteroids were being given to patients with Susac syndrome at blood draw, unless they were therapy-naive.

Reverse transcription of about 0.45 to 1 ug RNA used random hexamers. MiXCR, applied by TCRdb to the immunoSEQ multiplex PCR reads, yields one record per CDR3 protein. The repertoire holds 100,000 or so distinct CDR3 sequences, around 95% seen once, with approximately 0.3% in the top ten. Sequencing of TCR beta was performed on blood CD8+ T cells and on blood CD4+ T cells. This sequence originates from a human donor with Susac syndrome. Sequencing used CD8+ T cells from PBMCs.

The CDR3 nucleotides are TGCAGCGTTGAAGTGGGTCTTATTGGGGCCAACGTCCTGACTTTC. This sequence encodes CSVEVGLIGANVLTF. The V gene is TRBV29-1, the J gene TRBJ2-6; D is unresolved. Trimming removed 1 base at V and 3 bases at J, with 10 bases between. CDR1 SQVTM and CDR2 ANQGSEA come from the germline V gene. The CDR3 is made up of 15 amino acids.